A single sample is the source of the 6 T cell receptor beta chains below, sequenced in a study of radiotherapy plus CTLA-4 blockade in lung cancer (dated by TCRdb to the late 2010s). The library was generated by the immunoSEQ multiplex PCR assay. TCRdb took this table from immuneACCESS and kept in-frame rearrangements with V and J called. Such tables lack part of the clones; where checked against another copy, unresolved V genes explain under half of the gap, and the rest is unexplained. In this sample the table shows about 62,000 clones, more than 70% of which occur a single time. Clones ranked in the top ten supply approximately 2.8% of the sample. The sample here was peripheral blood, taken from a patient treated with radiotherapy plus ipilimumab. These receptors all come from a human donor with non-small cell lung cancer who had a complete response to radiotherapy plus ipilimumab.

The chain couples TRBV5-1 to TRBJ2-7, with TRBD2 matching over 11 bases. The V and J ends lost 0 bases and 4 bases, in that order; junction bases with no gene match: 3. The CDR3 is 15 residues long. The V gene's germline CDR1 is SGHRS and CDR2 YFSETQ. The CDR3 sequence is CASSLVPSGGYEQYF. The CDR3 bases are TGCGCCAGCAGCTTGGTTCCTAGCGGGGGGTACGAGCAGTACTTC.

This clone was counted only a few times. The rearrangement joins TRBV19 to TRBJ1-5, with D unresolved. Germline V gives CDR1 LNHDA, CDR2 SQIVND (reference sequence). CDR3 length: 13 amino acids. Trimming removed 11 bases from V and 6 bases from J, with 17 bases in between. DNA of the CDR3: TGTGCCGTTTCCTCGCGACATCGTCAGCCCCAGCATTTT. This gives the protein CAVSSRHRQPQHF.

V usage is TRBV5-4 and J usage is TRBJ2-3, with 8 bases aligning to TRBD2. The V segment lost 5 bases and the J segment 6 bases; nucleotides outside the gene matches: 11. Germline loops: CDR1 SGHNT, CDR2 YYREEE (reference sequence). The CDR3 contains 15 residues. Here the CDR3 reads CASSPSMGLGDTQYF. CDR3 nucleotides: TGTGCCAGCAGTCCGTCAATGGGACTAGGGGATACGCAGTATTTT.

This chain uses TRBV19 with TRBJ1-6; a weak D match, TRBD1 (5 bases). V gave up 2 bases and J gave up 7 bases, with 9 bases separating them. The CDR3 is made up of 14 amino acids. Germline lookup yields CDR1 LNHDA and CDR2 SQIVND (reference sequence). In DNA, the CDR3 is TGTGCCAGTAGTATAAGTCGGGGGAATTCACCCCTCCACTTT. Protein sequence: CASSISRGNSPLHF.

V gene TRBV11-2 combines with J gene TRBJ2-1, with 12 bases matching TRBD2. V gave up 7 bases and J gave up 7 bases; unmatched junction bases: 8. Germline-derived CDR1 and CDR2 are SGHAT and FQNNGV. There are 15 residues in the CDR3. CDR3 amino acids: CASTKTSGSLNEQFF. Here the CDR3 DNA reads TGTGCCAGCACCAAGACTAGCGGGAGTTTAAATGAGCAGTTCTTC.

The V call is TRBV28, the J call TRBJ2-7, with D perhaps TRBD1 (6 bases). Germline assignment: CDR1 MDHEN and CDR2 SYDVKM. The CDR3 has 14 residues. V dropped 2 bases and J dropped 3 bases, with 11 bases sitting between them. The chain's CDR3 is CASSLRGSIYEQYF. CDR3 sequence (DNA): TGTGCCAGCAGTTTAAGGGGGAGCATCTACGAGCAGTACTTC.